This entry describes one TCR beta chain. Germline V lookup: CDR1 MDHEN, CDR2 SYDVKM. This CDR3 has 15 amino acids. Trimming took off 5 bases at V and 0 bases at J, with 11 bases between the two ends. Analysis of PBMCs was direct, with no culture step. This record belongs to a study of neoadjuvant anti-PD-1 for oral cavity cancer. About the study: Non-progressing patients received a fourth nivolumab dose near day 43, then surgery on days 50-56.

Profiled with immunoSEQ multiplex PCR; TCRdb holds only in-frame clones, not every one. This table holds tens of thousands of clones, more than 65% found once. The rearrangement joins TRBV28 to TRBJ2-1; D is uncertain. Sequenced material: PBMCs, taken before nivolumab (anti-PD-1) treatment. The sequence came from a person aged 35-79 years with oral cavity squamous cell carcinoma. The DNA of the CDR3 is TGTGCCAGCAGTGAGCGTTTTAGCTCCTACAATGAGCAGTTCTTC. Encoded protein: CASSERFSSYNEQFF.